This passage covers 32 T cell receptor beta chains from one sample sequenced in a study of PD-L1 blockade in urothelial cancer. Here immunoSEQ multiplex PCR was the method, and the copy in TCRdb shows in-frame clones only, minus some. The sample has about 49,000 clones, roughly 87% seen once. Source: PBMCs, taken around atezolizumab (anti-PD-L1) treatment. These receptors were taken from a man aged 55 to 70 with urothelial cancer.

This chain joins TRBV7-2 and TRBJ2-1; the D gene is possibly TRBD2 (7 bases). Germline V gene sequence: CDR1 SGHTA, CDR2 FQGNSA. The V and J ends lost 5 bases and 8 bases respectively, with 19 bases between them. The CDR3 loop spans 15 amino acids. CDR3 sequence: CASSAWRGQRDEQFF. The CDR3 nucleotides read TGTGCCAGCAGCGCCTGGCGGGGGCAACGGGATGAGCAGTTCTTC.

This chain connects TRBV7-2 to TRBJ2-5, with 13 bases identical to TRBD2. Germline CDR1 is SGHTA and CDR2 is FQGNSA. The trim removed 1 base at V and 7 bases at J, leaving 9 bases unmatched. This CDR3 is 17 amino acids long. The CDR3 here is CASSLGSTSGGRGTQYF. CDR3 bases: TGTGCCAGCAGCTTAGGTTCGACTAGCGGGGGGCGTGGGACCCAGTACTTC.

The rearrangement joins TRBV5-4 to TRBJ2-5; perhaps TRBD2 as D (7 bases). V lost 4 bases and J lost 2, with 18 bases in between. This CDR3 is 16 amino acids long. Germline V gene lookup returns CDR1 SGHNT and CDR2 YYREEE (reference sequence). In DNA, the CDR3 is TGTGCCAGCAGCCGAGGGGCGGGGGCTGTTCAAGAGACCCAGTACTTC. It specifies CASSRGAGAVQETQYF.

V and J are TRBV4-3 and TRBJ2-7, with TRBD1 matching 9 bases. J was trimmed by 0 bases and V by 3 bases; bases with no gene match: 9. The CDR3 extends over 17 amino acids. Germline V gene data show CDR1 as LGHNA and CDR2 as YSLEER. The CDR3 region is CASSQALGTGSSYEQYF. For the CDR3, the DNA is TGCGCCAGCAGCCAGGCTCTGGGGACAGGGAGCTCCTACGAGCAGTACTTC.

The chain uses TRBV7-9 and TRBJ2-3, with 12 nucleotides matching TRBD2. The trim removed 0 bases at V and 3 bases at J, leaving 4 bases unmatched. From germline, CDR1 is SEHNR and CDR2 FQNEAQ (reference sequence). The CDR3 has 17 residues. The chain's CDR3 is CASSLAASGGATDTQYF. The CDR3 region has the DNA TGTGCCAGCAGCTTAGCGGCTAGCGGGGGGGCGACAGATACGCAGTATTTT.

V and J are TRBV6-1 and TRBJ2-1; D gene ambiguous. The CDR3 is 14 amino acids. Germline V CDR1 and CDR2: MNHNS, SASEGT. V lost 8 bases, J lost 4 bases, and 15 bases lay in between. CDR3 residues: CASVLSTPYNEQFF. For the CDR3, the DNA is TGTGCCAGCGTCTTGTCTACTCCTTACAATGAGCAGTTCTTC.

V is TRBV6-5 and J is TRBJ2-1; D is uncertain. In germline, CDR1 is MNHEY, CDR2 SVGAGI. V was trimmed by 0 bases and J by 0 bases, leaving 6 bases between them. The CDR3 extends over 15 amino acids. Written as DNA, the CDR3 is TGTGCCAGCAGTTACTCTTCCAGCTCCTACAATGAGCAGTTCTTC. Its translation is CASSYSSSSYNEQFF.

The J gene is TRBJ2-7, the V gene TRBV7-8, with D possibly matching TRBD2 (5 bases). V was shortened by 1 base and J by 0 bases, with 7 bases between the two germline ends. From germline, CDR1 is SGHVS and CDR2 FQNEAQ. The CDR3 is made up of 14 amino acids. CDR3 sequence (DNA): TGTGCCAGCAGCTTAGAGGAGGTCTCCTACGAGCAGTACTTC. Translating gives CASSLEEVSYEQYF.

V and J are TRBV6-4 and TRBJ2-5; 9 bases fit TRBD2. V shed 6 bases, J shed 3 bases, and the junction held 8 bases outside the gene matches. The CDR3 loop spans 15 amino acids. In germline, CDR1 is MRHNA, CDR2 SNTAGT. The CDR3 sequence is CASRTPGLAEETQYF. The CDR3 coding sequence is TGTGCCAGCAGGACTCCGGGACTAGCCGAAGAGACCCAGTACTTC.

V is TRBV5-5 and J is TRBJ2-2, with D unresolved. The CDR3 has 15 amino acids. V dropped 0 bases and J dropped 7 bases, with 13 bases sitting between them. Germline CDR1 SGHKS, CDR2 YYEKEE (reference sequence). CDR3 in DNA: TGTGCCAGCAGCTTGGTTTTGGGTCCGGGCGGGGAGCTGTTTTTT. Protein product: CASSLVLGPGGELFF.

CDR3 sequence: CASSPTGVQETQYF. Here the CDR3 DNA reads TGTGCCAGCTCACCAACAGGGGTGCAAGAGACCCAGTACTTC. This chain joins TRBV18 and TRBJ2-5; 7 bases match TRBD1. This CDR3 spans 14 amino acids. The V gene's germline CDR1 is KGHSH and CDR2 LQKENI. The trim removed 2 bases at V and 2 bases at J, leaving 2 bases unmatched.

As for this clone: This sample includes further DNA sequences coding for the same CDR3. The chain couples TRBV5-1 to TRBJ2-7; 12 bases align to TRBD2. CDR1 and CDR2 from the germline V gene are SGHRS and YFSETQ. This CDR3 is 15 amino acids long. Germline trimming cut 0 bases from V and 3 bases from J; bases unmatched to any gene: 1. CDR3 residues: CASSLGLAGDYEQYF. CDR3 DNA: TGCGCCAGCAGCTTGGGACTAGCGGGAGACTACGAGCAGTACTTC.

The chain combines TRBV6-6 with TRBJ2-7; 10 bases are a match to TRBD1. With V trimmed by 5 bases and J by 4 bases, 8 bases remained unmatched. This CDR3 region has 15 residues. From germline, CDR1 is MNHNY and CDR2 SVGAGI (reference sequence). The CDR3 nucleotides are TGTGCCAGCAGTCGAGGGACAGGGGAAAGGTACGAGCAGTACTTC. The encoded protein is CASSRGTGERYEQYF.

This chain's CDR3 is CASTPLAGGPGNEQFF. CDR3 DNA sequence: TGCGCCAGCACCCCTCTAGCGGGGGGGCCGGGCAATGAGCAGTTCTTC. The chain has TRBV5-1 and TRBJ2-1, with TRBD2 matching over 12 bases. Germline V gene lookup returns CDR1 SGHRS and CDR2 YFSETQ. V dropped 6 bases and J dropped 6; count of bases not matched to a gene: 10. The CDR3 is 16 residues long.

Only one count was recorded for this clone. This chain joins TRBV13 and TRBJ2-1; 8 bases line up with TRBD2. CDR1 and CDR2 from the germline V gene are PRHDT and FYEKMQ (reference sequence). The CDR3 loop spans 16 amino acids. V gave up 3 bases and J gave up 9 bases; unmatched junction bases: 13. CDR3 residues: CASSFISSGGFGEQFF. In DNA form, the CDR3 reads TGTGCCAGCAGCTTTATTTCGAGCGGGGGTTTCGGTGAGCAGTTCTTC.

The chain is built from TRBV6-5 and TRBJ2-1; 8 nucleotides align to TRBD2. Germline CDR1 is MNHEY and CDR2 is SVGAGI. V lost 2 bases, J lost 4 bases, and 4 bases stayed unmatched. This CDR3 has 15 amino acids. CDR3 protein: CASSYEAGEYNEQFF. CDR3 DNA: TGTGCCAGCAGTTACGAAGCGGGGGAATACAATGAGCAGTTCTTC.

This rearrangement joins TRBV5-6 to TRBJ1-4; maybe TRBD1 (5 bases). The V end was cut by 3 bases, the J end by 10 bases, with 16 bases between. The CDR3 is 14 amino acids. CDR1 is SGHDT and CDR2 is YYEEEE in the germline V gene. The CDR3: CASSSGRELGKLFF. CDR3 DNA: TGTGCCAGCAGCTCTGGCAGGGAATTAGGAAAACTGTTTTTT.

The rearrangement joins TRBV7-9 to TRBJ2-7; a possible D gene is TRBD2 (6 bases). CDR1 and CDR2 (germline): SEHNR, FQNEAQ (reference sequence). This CDR3 has 17 residues. Trimming stripped 4 bases from V and 0 bases from J, with 19 bases between. The CDR3 here is CASSSRLAGQSSYEQYF. CDR3 nucleotide sequence: TGTGCCAGCAGCTCCAGACTGGCGGGGCAAAGCTCCTACGAGCAGTACTTC. The full variable domain, completed using reference TRBV7-9 and TRBJ2-7, is DTGVSQNPRHKITKRGQNVTFRCDPISEHNRLYWYRQTLGQGPEFLTYFQNEAQLEKSRLLSDRFSAERPKGSFSTLEIQRTEQGDSAMYLCASSSRLAGQSSYEQYFGPGTRLTVT.

The V gene is TRBV5-1, the J gene TRBJ2-5; TRBD1 might be the D (7 bases). V lost 4 bases and J 5 bases, leaving 15 bases between the germline ends. Germline V gives CDR1 SGHRS, CDR2 YFSETQ. This CDR3 is built from 14 residues. The DNA of the CDR3 is TGCGCCAGCAGCGGAGGGACAGCCCGGGAGACCCAGTACTTC. It codes for CASSGGTARETQYF.

The chain couples TRBV7-8 to TRBJ1-2, with D possibly being TRBD1 (6 bases). There are 16 residues in the CDR3. Germline assignment: CDR1 SGHVS and CDR2 FQNEAQ. Trimming pared 7 bases from V and 0 bases from J, leaving 18 bases between. As DNA, the CDR3 is TGTGCCAGCACCATGGGGGGGCGGGGGGCTAACTATGGCTACACCTTC. This sequence encodes CASTMGGRGANYGYTF.

This chain links TRBV5-1 with TRBJ1-1; D possibly corresponds to TRBD1 (5 bases). The CDR3 consists of 15 residues. Trimming pared 1 base from V and 1 base from J, leaving 11 bases between. Germline-derived CDR1 and CDR2 are SGHRS and YFSETQ. In DNA form, the CDR3 reads TGCGCCAGCAGCTTGAGTGGGCAGGGGAACACTGAAGCTTTCTTT. It codes for CASSLSGQGNTEAFF.

This chain connects TRBV2 to TRBJ1-5, with 9 nucleotides matching TRBD1. CDR1 is SNHLY, CDR2 FYNNEI, per germline. The CDR3 spans 16 residues. The ends lost 6 bases at V and 6 bases at J; junction bases unmatched: 12. For the CDR3, the DNA is TGTGCCAGCAGCCGACAGGGGGGCGCGTCCGGTCAGCCCCAGCATTTT. Translation: CASSRQGGASGQPQHF.

CDR3 protein: CASSSPGVPSTGELFF. DNA for the CDR3: TGTGCCAGCAGCTCTCCCGGGGTCCCTAGCACCGGGGAGCTGTTTTTT. The chain carries TRBV5-6 and TRBJ2-2; D might be TRBD2 (5 bases). The V end was cut by 3 bases, the J end by 4 bases, with 16 bases between. CDR3 length: 16 amino acids. The germline V gene has CDR1 SGHDT and CDR2 YYEEEE.

The V and J genes are TRBV30 and TRBJ1-2; D ambiguous. The CDR3 is made up of 12 amino acids. Trimming removed 0 bases at V and 6 bases at J, with 8 bases between. Germline CDR1 reads GTSNPN; CDR2 reads SVGIG (reference sequence). As DNA, the CDR3 is TGTGCCTGGAGTGTAATACGGGATGGCTACACCTTC. Amino acid sequence: CAWSVIRDGYTF.

The chain couples TRBV7-6 to TRBJ2-1; 11 nucleotides match TRBD2. The CDR3 is made up of 15 amino acids. J was trimmed by 7 bases and V by 5 bases; bases with no gene match: 7. The germline V gene has CDR1 SGHVS and CDR2 FNYEAQ. The CDR3 reads CASSHTSGSNNEQFF. The CDR3 DNA follows: TGTGCCAGCAGCCATACTAGCGGGAGTAATAATGAGCAGTTCTTC.

The chain employs TRBV19 and TRBJ2-4; TRBD1 matches 8 bases. V gave up 11 bases and J gave up 5 bases; unmatched junction bases: 11. Germline-derived CDR1 and CDR2 are LNHDA and SQIVND (reference sequence). The CDR3 has 14 residues. CDR3 bases: TGTGCCCTAGAGTCAGGACAGGGTCAAAACATTCAGTACTTC. Its protein product is CALESGQGQNIQYF.

Written as DNA, the CDR3 is TGCGCCAGCAGCCAAGAAGTCGGGTTACAAGAGACCCAGTACTTC. Amino acids: CASSQEVGLQETQYF. The rearrangement uses TRBV4-3 and TRBJ2-5; D uncertain. Trimming shortened V by 0 bases and J by 2 bases, and 10 bases separated the two germline ends. Per germline, CDR1 LGHNA and CDR2 YSLEER. CDR3 length: 15 amino acids.

J is TRBJ2-6 and V is TRBV7-3, with TRBD2 matching 8 bases. V shed 5 bases and J 2 bases; nucleotides not matched to a gene: 11. This CDR3 region has 18 residues. Germline V lookup: CDR1 SGHTA, CDR2 FQGTGA. The CDR3 loop is CASSPWGSGGPGANVLTF. CDR3 nucleotide sequence: TGTGCCAGCAGCCCATGGGGGAGCGGGGGCCCTGGGGCCAACGTCCTGACTTTC.

V and J are TRBV9 and TRBJ2-1; the match to TRBD2 covers 8 bases. In germline, CDR1 is SGDLS, CDR2 YYNGEE. The CDR3 runs 15 residues. The junction had 8 bases not matched to a gene; V was cut back by 4 bases and J by 5 bases. CDR3 loop: CASSTLAGRNNEQFF. The CDR3 DNA reads as TGTGCCAGCAGCACTTTAGCGGGGCGGAACAATGAGCAGTTCTTC.

The CDR3 DNA follows: TGTGCCAGCAGCTCACAGGCGAACACTGAAGCTTTCTTT. Translated, it gives CASSSQANTEAFF. The gene calls are TRBV7-3 and TRBJ1-1, with D maybe TRBD1 (5 bases). The CDR3 covers 13 residues. The ends were cut back, 4 bases at V and 1 base at J, with 7 bases in the middle. Germline lookup yields CDR1 SGHTA and CDR2 FQGTGA. The complete variable domain, with remaining parts taken from reference TRBV7-3 and TRBJ1-1, reads GAGVSQTPSNKVTEKGKYVELRCDPISGHTALYWYRQSLGQGPEFLIYFQGTGAADDSGLPNDRFFAVRPEGSVSTLKIQRTERGDSAVYLCASSSQANTEAFFGQGTRLTVV.

The V and J genes are TRBV6-4 and TRBJ1-3; 7 bases match TRBD1. The CDR3 runs 16 residues. Germline CDR1 reads MRHNA; CDR2 reads SNTAGT. After removal of 5 bases from V and 4 bases from J, the junction contained 11 bases not matched to a gene. DNA of the CDR3: TGTGCCAGCAGTTTGAAACAGGGGCGTAAGGGAAACACCATATATTTT. It translates to CASSLKQGRKGNTIYF.

This clone came up a few times. This chain links TRBV27 with TRBJ1-6; 8 nucleotides match TRBD1. With 7 bases clipped from V and 6 bases from J, the junction kept 5 bases outside the gene matches. Germline CDR1 is MNHEY and CDR2 is SMNVEV (reference sequence). The CDR3 totals 14 residues. The CDR3 here is CASTPGQGNSPLHF. The CDR3 DNA follows: TGTGCCAGCACCCCAGGACAGGGTAATTCACCCCTCCACTTT.